The clone carrying this TCR beta chain was seen only once. What it recognizes is unknown. The data were produced by immunoSEQ multiplex PCR, yet TCRdb's version contains in-frame clones alone and is incomplete. The data hold about 96,000 clones, with 75% to 90% observed a single time. The data derive from a study of T cell responses to AZD1222 COVID-19 vaccine. Study in general: Doses given second, at about 4 or about 12 weeks, were pooled.

Germline values: CDR1 KGHDR, CDR2 SFDVKD. The CDR3 runs to 16 residues. J gave up 3 bases and V 1 base, and 5 bases lay outside the gene matches. Study-wide results and caveats: Clonal diversity was possibly underestimated; the donors were predominantly white British and more often female.

This TCR came from an adult in good health. The sequencing used peripheral blood, collected on day 0 of AZD1222 vaccination. V usage is TRBV24-1 and J usage is TRBJ2-1; 7 bases match TRBD2. The CDR3 nucleotides are TGTGCCACCAGTGATTTTGTAGCGGGTAACTACAATGAGCAGTTCTTC. Translation: CATSDFVAGNYNEQFF.